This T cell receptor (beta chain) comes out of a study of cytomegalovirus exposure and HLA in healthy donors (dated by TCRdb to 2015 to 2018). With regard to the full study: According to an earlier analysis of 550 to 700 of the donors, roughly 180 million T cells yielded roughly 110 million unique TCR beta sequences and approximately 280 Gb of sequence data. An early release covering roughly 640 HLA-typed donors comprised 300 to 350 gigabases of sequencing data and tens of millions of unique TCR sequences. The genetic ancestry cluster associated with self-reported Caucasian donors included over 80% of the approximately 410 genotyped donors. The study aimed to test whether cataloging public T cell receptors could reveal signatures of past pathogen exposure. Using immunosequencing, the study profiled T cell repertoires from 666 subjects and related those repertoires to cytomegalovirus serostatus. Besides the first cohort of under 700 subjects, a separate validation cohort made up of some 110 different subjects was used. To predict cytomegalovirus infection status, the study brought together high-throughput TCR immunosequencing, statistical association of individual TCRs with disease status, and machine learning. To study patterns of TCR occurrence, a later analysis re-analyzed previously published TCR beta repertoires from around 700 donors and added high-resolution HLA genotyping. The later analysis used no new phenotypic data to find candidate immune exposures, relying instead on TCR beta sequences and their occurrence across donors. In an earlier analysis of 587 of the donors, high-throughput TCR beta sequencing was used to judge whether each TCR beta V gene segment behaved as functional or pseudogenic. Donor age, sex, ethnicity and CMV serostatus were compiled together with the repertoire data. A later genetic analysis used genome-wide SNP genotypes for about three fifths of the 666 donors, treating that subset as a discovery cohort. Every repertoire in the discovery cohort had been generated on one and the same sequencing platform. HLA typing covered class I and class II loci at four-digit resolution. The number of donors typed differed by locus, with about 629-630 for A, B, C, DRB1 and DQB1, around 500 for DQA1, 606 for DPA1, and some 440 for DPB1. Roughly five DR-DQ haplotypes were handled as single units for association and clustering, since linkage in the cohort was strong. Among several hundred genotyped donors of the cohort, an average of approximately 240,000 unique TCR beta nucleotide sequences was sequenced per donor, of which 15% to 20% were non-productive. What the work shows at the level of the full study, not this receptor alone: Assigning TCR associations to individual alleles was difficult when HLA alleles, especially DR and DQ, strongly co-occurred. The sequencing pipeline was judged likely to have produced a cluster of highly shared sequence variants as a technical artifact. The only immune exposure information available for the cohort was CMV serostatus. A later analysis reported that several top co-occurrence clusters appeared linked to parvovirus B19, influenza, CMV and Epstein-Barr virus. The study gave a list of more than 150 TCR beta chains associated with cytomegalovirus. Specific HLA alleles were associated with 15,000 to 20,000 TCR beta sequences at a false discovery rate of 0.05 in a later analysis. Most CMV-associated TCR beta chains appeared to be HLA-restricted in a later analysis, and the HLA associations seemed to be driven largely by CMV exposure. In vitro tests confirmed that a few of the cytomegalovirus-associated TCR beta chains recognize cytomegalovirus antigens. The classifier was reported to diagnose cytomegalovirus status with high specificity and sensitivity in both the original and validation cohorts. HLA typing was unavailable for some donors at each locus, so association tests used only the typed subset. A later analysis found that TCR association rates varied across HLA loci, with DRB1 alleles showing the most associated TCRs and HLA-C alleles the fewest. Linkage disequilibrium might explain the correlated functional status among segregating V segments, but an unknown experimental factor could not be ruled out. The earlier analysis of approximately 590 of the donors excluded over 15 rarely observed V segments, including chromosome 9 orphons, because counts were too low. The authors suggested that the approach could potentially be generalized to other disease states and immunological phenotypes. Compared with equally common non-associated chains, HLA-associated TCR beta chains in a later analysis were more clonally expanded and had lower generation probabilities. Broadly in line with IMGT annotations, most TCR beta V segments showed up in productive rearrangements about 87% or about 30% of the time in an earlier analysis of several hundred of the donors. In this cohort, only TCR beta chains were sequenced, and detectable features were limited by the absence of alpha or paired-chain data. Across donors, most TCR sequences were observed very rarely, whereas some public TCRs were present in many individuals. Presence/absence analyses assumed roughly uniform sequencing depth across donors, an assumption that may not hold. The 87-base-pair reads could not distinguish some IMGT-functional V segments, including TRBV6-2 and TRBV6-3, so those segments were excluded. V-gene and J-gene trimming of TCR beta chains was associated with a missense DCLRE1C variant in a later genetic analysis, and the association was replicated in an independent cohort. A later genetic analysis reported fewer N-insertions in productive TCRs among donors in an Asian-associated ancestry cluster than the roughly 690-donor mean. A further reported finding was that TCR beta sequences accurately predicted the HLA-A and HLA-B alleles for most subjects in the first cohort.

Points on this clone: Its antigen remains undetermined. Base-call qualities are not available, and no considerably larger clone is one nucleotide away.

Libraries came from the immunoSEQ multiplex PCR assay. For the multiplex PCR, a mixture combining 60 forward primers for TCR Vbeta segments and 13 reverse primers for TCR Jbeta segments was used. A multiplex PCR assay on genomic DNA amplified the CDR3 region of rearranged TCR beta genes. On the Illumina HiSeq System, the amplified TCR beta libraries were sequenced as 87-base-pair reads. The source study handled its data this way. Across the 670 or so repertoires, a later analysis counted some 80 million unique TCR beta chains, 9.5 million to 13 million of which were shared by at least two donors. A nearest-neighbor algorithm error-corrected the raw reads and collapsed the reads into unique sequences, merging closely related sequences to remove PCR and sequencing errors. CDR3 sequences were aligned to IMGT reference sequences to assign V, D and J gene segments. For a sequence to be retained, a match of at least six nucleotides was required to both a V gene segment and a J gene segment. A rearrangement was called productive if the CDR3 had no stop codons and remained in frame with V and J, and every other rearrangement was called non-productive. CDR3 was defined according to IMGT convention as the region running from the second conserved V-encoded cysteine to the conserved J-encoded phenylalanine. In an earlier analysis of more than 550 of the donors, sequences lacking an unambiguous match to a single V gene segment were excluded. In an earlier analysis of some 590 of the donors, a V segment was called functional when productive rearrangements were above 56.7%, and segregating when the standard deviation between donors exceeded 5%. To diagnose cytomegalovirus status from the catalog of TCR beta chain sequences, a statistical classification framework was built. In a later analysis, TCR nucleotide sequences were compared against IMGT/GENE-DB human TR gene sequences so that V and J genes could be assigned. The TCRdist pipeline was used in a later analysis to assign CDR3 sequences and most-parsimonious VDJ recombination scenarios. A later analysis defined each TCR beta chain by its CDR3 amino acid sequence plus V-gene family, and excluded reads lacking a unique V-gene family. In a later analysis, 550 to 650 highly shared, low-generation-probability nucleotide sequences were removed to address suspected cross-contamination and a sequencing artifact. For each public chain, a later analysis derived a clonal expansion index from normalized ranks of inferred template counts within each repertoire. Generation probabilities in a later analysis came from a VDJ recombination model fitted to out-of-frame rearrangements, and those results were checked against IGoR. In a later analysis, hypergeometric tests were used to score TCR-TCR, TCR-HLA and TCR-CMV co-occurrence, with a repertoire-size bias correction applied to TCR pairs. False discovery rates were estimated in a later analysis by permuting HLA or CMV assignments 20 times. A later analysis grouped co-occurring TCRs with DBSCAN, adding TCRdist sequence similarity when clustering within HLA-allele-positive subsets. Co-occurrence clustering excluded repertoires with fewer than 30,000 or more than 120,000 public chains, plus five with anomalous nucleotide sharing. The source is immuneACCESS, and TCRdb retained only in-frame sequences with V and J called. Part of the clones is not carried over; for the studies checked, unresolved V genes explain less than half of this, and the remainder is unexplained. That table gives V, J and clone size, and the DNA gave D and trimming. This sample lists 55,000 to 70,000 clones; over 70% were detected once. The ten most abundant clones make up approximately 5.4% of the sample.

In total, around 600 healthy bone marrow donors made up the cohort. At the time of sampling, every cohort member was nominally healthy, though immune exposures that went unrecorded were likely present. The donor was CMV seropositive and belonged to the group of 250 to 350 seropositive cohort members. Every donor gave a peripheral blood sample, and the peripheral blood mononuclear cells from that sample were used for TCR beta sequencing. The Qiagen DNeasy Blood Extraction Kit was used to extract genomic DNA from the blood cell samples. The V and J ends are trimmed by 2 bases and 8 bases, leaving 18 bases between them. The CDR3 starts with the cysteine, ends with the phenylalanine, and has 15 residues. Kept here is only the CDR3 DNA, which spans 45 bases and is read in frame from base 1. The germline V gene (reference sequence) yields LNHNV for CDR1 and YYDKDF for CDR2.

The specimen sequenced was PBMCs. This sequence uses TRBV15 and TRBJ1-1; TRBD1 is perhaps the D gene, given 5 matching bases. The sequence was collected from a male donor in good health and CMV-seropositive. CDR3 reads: CATSRPTGRRTEAFF. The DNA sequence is TGTGCCACCAGCAGACCAACTGGGAGGCGGACAGAAGCTTTCTTT.